Listed below are T cell receptor beta chains from one sample, sequenced in a study of T cells expressing NK-cell markers. After re-calling the 5' RACE reads, TCRdb lists one entry per CDR3 protein, DNA absent. In all, the sample yields about 120,000 distinct CDR3 sequences. Sequencing used blood T cells: a sorted CD56 or NKG2C T cell subset, CD4+ or CD8+ T cells, or bulk PBMC T cells (not recorded which). These receptors all stem from a woman between 18 and 70 years old in good health. Both conserved end residues are part of each CDR3. Each record gives: clone size, V gene, J gene, CDR3 protein. Rows may omit the clone size; those that give it use once, few, many or a size class.

clone_size: NA
v_call: TRBV15
j_call: TRBJ2-4
cdr3_aa: CATSTGTSGTQIPIKYF

clone_size: NA
v_call: TRBV9
j_call: TRBJ2-7
cdr3_aa: CASSATGHSSYEQYF

clone_size: NA
v_call: TRBV4-2
j_call: TRBJ2-7
cdr3_aa: CASSQELAVYEQYF

clone_size: NA
v_call: TRBV6-1
j_call: TRBJ2-1
cdr3_aa: CASSEGQAGGNEQFF

clone_size: NA
v_call: TRBV11-2
j_call: TRBJ1-5
cdr3_aa: CASSQGGTGQPQHF

clone_size: NA
v_call: TRBV5-6
j_call: TRBJ2-2
cdr3_aa: CASSSFVHNTGELFF

clone_size: NA
v_call: TRBV7-9
j_call: TRBJ1-2
cdr3_aa: CASSPPVGDYGYTF

clone_size: NA
v_call: TRBV6-5
j_call: TRBJ2-4
cdr3_aa: CASSYGDGGNIQYF

clone_size: NA
v_call: TRBV6-4
j_call: TRBJ2-2
cdr3_aa: CASSDRLEAGELFF

clone_size: NA
v_call: TRBV7-9
j_call: TRBJ1-5
cdr3_aa: CASSSTRRETSAPQHF

clone_size: NA
v_call: TRBV14
j_call: TRBJ2-3
cdr3_aa: CASSHAALLTDTQYF

clone_size: NA
v_call: TRBV29-1
j_call: TRBJ2-5
cdr3_aa: CSVEPVAGETQYF

clone_size: NA
v_call: TRBV6-2/TRBV6-3
j_call: TRBJ2-2
cdr3_aa: CASSRTGLNTGELFF

clone_size: NA
v_call: TRBV3-1
j_call: TRBJ2-2
cdr3_aa: CASSQVLAGETGELFF

clone_size: NA
v_call: TRBV6-2/TRBV6-3
j_call: TRBJ2-7
cdr3_aa: CASGPGGAYEQYF

clone_size: NA
v_call: TRBV5-1
j_call: TRBJ1-5
cdr3_aa: CASGEPAFQPQHF

clone_size: NA
v_call: TRBV27
j_call: TRBJ2-5
cdr3_aa: CASTWRAGGQETQYF

clone_size: NA
v_call: TRBV20-1
j_call: TRBJ2-3
cdr3_aa: CSAEGDLTDTQYF

clone_size: NA
v_call: TRBV5-6
j_call: TRBJ2-2
cdr3_aa: CASSTGTNTGELFF

clone_size: NA
v_call: TRBV12-3/TRBV12-4
j_call: TRBJ2-1
cdr3_aa: CASSFDSGAYNEQFF

clone_size: NA
v_call: TRBV9
j_call: TRBJ2-3
cdr3_aa: CASSVEGRLLAGGPTDTQYF

clone_size: NA
v_call: TRBV20-1
j_call: TRBJ1-1
cdr3_aa: CSARDLWGPDTEAFF

clone_size: NA
v_call: TRBV6-5
j_call: TRBJ2-1
cdr3_aa: CASSYFLAGYEQFF

clone_size: NA
v_call: TRBV24-1
j_call: TRBJ1-2
cdr3_aa: CATSAEGGTKTF

clone_size: medium-sized
v_call: TRBV20-1
j_call: TRBJ2-7
cdr3_aa: CSARDAGSEYYEQYF

clone_size: NA
v_call: TRBV15
j_call: TRBJ2-3
cdr3_aa: CATSREQGRTDTQYF

clone_size: NA
v_call: TRBV20-1
j_call: TRBJ1-5
cdr3_aa: CSARDSYQPQHF

clone_size: NA
v_call: TRBV20-1
j_call: TRBJ1-2
cdr3_aa: CSARNGQDDYGYTF

clone_size: NA
v_call: TRBV12-3/TRBV12-4
j_call: TRBJ2-7
cdr3_aa: CASSSLAGAAYDEQYF

clone_size: NA
v_call: TRBV2
j_call: TRBJ2-1
cdr3_aa: CASNDLNSYNEQFF

clone_size: NA
v_call: TRBV7-7
j_call: TRBJ2-1
cdr3_aa: CASTPSGSPNEQFF

clone_size: NA
v_call: TRBV27
j_call: TRBJ2-7
cdr3_aa: CASSTPTGGSSYEQYF

clone_size: NA
v_call: TRBV13
j_call: TRBJ2-5
cdr3_aa: CASSQTLRMETQYF

clone_size: NA
v_call: TRBV19
j_call: TRBJ1-1
cdr3_aa: CASTPGGVSTEAFF

clone_size: NA
v_call: TRBV12-3/TRBV12-4
j_call: TRBJ2-3
cdr3_aa: CASSLISLLDTQYF

clone_size: NA
v_call: TRBV12-3/TRBV12-4
j_call: TRBJ2-1
cdr3_aa: CASSPTGVGDEQFF

clone_size: NA
v_call: TRBV9
j_call: TRBJ1-1
cdr3_aa: CASSDPGKYLNTEAFF

clone_size: NA
v_call: TRBV15
j_call: TRBJ2-1
cdr3_aa: CATSRDTGSGYNEQFF

clone_size: NA
v_call: TRBV12-3/TRBV12-4
j_call: TRBJ2-5
cdr3_aa: CASSRGTSGETQYF

clone_size: NA
v_call: TRBV4-3
j_call: TRBJ2-1
cdr3_aa: CASSQDPDRGTYNEQFF

clone_size: NA
v_call: TRBV6-2/TRBV6-3
j_call: TRBJ2-3
cdr3_aa: CASSLSDTQYF

clone_size: NA
v_call: TRBV6-2/TRBV6-3
j_call: TRBJ1-5
cdr3_aa: CASSPVSNQPQHF

clone_size: NA
v_call: TRBV10-3
j_call: TRBJ2-1
cdr3_aa: CATLTSGSHELFF